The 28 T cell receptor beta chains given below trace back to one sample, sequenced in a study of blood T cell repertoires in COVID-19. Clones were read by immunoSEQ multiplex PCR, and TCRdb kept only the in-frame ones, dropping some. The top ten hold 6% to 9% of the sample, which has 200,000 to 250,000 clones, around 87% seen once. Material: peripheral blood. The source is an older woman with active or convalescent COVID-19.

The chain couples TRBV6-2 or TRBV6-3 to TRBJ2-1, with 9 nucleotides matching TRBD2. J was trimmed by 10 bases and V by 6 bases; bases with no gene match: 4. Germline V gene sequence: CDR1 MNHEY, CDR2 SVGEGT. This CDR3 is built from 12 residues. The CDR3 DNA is TGTGCCAGCAGACCTCTAGCGGGGGAGCAGTTCTTC. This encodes CASRPLAGEQFF.

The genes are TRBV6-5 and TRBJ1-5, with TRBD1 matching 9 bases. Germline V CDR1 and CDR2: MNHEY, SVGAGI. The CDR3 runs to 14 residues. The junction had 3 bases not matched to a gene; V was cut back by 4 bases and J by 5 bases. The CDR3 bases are TGTGCCAGCAGTTTGGGACAGGGCTATCAGCCCCAGCATTTT. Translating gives CASSLGQGYQPQHF.

The CDR3 DNA reads as TGTGCCAGCAGCTTAGATTCCGCAGATACGCAGTATTTT. Its translation: CASSLDSADTQYF. The chain employs TRBV11-3 and TRBJ2-3; no firm D call. Germline-derived CDR1 and CDR2 are SGHNT and YENEEA. Trimming pared 0 bases from V and 4 bases from J, leaving 5 bases between. CDR3 length: 13 residues.

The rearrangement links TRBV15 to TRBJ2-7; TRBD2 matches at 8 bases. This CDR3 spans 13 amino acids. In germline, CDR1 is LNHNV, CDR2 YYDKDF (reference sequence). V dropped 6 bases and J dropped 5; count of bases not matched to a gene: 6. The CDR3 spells CATRPGGGHEQYF. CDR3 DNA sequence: TGTGCCACCAGACCGGGGGGGGGACACGAGCAGTACTTC. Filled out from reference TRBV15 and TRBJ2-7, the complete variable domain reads DAMVIQNPRYQVTQFGKPVTLSCSQTLNHNVMYWYQQKSSQAPKLLFHYYDKDFNNEADTPDNFQSRRPNTSFCFLDIRSPGLGDTAMYLCATRPGGGHEQYFGPGTRLTVT.

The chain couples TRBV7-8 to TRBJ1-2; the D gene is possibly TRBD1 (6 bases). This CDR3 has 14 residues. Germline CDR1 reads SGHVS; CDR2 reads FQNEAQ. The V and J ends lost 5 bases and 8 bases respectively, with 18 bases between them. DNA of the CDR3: TGTGCCAGCAGCGCGGACAGATCAACGGGAGGCTACACCTTC. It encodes CASSADRSTGGYTF.

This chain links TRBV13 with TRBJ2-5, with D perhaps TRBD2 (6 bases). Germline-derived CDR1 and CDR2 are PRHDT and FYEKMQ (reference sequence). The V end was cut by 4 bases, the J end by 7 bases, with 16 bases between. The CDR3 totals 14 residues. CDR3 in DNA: TGTGCCAGCAGCTCATCCGGGACTGGGGGGACCCAGTACTTC. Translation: CASSSSGTGGTQYF.

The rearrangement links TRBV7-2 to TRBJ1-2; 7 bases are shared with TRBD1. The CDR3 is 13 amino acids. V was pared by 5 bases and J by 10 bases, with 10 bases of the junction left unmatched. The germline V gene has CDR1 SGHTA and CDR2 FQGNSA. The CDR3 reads CASSLLNRGDYTF. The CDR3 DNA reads TGTGCCAGCAGCCTACTGAACAGGGGAGACTACACCTTC.

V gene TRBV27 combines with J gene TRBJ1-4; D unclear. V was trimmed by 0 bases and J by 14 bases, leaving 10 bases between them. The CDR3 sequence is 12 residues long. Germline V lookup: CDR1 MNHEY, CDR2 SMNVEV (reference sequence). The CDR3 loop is CASSLSRGDLFF. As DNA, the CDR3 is TGTGCCAGCAGTTTATCGAGAGGAGACCTGTTTTTT.

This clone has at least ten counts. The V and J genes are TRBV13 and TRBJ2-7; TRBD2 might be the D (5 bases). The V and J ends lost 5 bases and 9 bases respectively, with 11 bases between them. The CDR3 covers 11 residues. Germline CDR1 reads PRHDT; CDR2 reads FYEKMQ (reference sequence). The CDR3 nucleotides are TGTGCCAGCAGCAAGGGAGAGGTGCAGTACTTC. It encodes CASSKGEVQYF.

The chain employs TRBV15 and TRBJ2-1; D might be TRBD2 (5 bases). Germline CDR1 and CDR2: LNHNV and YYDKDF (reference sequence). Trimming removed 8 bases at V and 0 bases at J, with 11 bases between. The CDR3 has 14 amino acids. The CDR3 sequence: CATLSGSSYNEQFF. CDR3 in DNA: TGTGCCACCTTAAGCGGCAGCTCCTACAATGAGCAGTTCTTC. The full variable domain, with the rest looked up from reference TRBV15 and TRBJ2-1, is DAMVIQNPRYQVTQFGKPVTLSCSQTLNHNVMYWYQQKSSQAPKLLFHYYDKDFNNEADTPDNFQSRRPNTSFCFLDIRSPGLGDTAMYLCATLSGSSYNEQFFGPGTRLTVL.

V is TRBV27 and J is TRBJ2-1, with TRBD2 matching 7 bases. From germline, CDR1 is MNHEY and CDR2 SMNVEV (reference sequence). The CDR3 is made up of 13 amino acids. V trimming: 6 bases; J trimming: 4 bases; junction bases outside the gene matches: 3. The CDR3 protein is CASRASGYNEQFF. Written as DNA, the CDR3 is TGTGCCAGCAGGGCTAGCGGATACAATGAGCAGTTCTTC.

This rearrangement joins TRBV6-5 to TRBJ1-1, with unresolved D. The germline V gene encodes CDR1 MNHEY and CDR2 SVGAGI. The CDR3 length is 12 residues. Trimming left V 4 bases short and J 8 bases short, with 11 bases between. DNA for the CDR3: TGTGCCAGCAGTTTCGGGGTGTCCGAAGCTTTCTTT. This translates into CASSFGVSEAFF.

The CDR3 DNA is TGTGCCAGCAGCGGAGGGACAGGGGGCGTCGGGACTGAAGCTTTCTTT. Translation gives CASSGGTGGVGTEAFF. The chain couples TRBV5-5 to TRBJ1-1; 12 nucleotides match TRBD1. The CDR3 spans 16 residues. Germline CDR1 and CDR2: SGHKS and YYEKEE (reference sequence). V lost 4 bases and J lost 5; bases outside the gene matches: 9. The full variable domain, with the rest looked up from reference TRBV5-5 and TRBJ1-1, is DAGVTQSPTHLIKTRGQQVTLRCSPISGHKSVSWYQQVLGQGPQFIFQYYEKEERGRGNFPDRFSARQFPNYSSELNVNALLLGDSALYLCASSGGTGGVGTEAFFGQGTRLTVV.

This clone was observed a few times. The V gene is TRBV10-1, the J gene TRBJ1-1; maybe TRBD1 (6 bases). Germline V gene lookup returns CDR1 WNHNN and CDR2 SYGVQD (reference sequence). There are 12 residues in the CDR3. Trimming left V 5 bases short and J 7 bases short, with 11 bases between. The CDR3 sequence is CASSNGQSEAFF. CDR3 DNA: TGCGCCAGCAGTAACGGACAGAGTGAAGCTTTCTTT.

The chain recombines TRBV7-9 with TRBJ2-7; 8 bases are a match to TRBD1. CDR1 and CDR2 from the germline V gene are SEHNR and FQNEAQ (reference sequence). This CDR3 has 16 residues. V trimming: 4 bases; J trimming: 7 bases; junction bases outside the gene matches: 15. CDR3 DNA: TGTGCCAGCAGCTCCCTACCAGGGGGCGGGGTGGGGGAGCAGTACTTC. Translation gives CASSSLPGGGVGEQYF.

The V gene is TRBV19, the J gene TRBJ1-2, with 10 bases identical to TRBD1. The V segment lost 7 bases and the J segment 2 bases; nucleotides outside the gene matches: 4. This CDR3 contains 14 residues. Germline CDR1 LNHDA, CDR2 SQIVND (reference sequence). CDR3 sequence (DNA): TGTGCCAGTACTCCGACAGGGGGCAACTATGGCTACACCTTC. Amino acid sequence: CASTPTGGNYGYTF.

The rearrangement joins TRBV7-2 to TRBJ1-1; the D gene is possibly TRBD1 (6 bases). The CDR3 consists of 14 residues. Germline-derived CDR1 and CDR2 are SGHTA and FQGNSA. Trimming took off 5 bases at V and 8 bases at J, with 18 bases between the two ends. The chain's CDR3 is CASSLHRAQGEAFF. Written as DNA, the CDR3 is TGTGCCAGCAGCCTTCATAGGGCGCAGGGGGAAGCTTTCTTT.

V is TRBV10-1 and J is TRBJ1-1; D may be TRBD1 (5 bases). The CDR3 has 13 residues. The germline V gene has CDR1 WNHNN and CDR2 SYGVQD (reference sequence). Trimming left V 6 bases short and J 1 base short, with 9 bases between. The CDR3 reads CASRQARNTEAFF. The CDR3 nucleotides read TGCGCCAGCAGACAGGCACGGAACACTGAAGCTTTCTTT.

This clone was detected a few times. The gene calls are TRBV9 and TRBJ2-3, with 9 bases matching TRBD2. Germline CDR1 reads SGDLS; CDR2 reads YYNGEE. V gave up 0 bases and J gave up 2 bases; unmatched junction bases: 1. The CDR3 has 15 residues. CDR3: CASSVGGGATDTQYF. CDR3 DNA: TGTGCCAGCAGCGTAGGCGGGGGGGCCACAGATACGCAGTATTTT.

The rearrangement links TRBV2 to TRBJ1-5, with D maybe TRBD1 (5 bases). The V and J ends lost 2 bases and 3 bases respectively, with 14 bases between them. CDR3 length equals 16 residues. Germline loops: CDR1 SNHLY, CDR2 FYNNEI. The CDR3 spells CASSEKGTGSNQPQHF. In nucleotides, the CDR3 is TGTGCCAGCAGTGAAAAGGGAACAGGTTCCAATCAGCCCCAGCATTTT.

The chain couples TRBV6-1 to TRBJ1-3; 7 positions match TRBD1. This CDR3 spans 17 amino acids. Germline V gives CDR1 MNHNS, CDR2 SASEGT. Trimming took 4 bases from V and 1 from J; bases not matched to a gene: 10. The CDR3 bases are TGTGCCAGCAGTGGAATCAATCTACAGGGGTCTGGAAACACCATATATTTT. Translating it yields CASSGINLQGSGNTIYF.

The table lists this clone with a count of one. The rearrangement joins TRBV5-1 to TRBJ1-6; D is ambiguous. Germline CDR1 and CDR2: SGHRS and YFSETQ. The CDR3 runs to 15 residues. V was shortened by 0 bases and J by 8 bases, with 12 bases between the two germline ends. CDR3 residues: CASSLEGDLDSPLHF. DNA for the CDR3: TGCGCCAGCAGCTTGGAAGGAGACTTGGATTCACCCCTCCACTTT.

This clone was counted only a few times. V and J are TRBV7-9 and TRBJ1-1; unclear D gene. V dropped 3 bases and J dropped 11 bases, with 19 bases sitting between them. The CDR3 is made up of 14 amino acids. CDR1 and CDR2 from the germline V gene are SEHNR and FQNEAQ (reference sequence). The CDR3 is CASSLLEQTSEAFF. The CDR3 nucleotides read TGTGCCAGCAGCTTGTTGGAACAGACCTCCGAGGCTTTCTTT.

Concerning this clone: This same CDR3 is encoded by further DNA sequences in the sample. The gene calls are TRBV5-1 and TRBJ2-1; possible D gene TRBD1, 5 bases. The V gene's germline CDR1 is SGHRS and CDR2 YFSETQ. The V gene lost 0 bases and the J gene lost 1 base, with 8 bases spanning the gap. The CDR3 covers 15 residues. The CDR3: CASSLVGASYNEQFF. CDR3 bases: TGCGCCAGCAGCTTGGTAGGGGCGTCCTACAATGAGCAGTTCTTC.

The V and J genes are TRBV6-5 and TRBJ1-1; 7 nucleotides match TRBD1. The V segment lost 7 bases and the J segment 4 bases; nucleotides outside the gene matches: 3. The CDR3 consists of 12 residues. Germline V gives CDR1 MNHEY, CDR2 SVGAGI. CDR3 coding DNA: TGTGCCAGCAATCGACAGGGCACTGAAGCTTTCTTT. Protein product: CASNRQGTEAFF.

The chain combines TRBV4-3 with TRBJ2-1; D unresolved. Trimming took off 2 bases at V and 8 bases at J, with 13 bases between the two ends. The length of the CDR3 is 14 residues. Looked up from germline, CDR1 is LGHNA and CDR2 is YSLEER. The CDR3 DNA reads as TGCGCCAGCAGCCAATCTGTCAGAATCCATGAGCAGTTCTTC. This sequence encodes CASSQSVRIHEQFF.

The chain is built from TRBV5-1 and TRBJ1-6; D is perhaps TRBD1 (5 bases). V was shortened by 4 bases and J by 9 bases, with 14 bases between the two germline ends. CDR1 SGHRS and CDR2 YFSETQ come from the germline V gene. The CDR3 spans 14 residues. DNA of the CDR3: TGCGCCAGCAGCCTTCGGGCAGGGTCTTCACCCCTCCACTTT. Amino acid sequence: CASSLRAGSSPLHF.

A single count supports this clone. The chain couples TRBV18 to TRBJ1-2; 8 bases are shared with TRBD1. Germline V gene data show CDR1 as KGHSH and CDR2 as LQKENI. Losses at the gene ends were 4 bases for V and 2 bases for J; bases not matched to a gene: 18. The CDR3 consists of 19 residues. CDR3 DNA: TGTGCCAGCTCACTCTCCGGGACAGGCGATCGGAGGGTAAACTATGGCTACACCTTC. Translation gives CASSLSGTGDRRVNYGYTF.